Presented here are 9 T cell receptor beta chains from one specimen sequenced in a study of beta chain features in type 1 diabetes. cDNA synthesis used the whole RNA isolate, giving expressed TCRB sequences. The repertoire was sequenced with immunoSEQ multiplex PCR; TCRdb's copy has only in-frame clones and lacks some. This table has under 800,000 clones, around 16% appearing once. The sequenced material came from naive CD4+ T cells from blood. The receptors come from a man in his late teens or twenties in good health.

V gene TRBV2 combines with J gene TRBJ2-2, with TRBD2 identical over 7 bases. V trimming: 3 bases; J trimming: 1 base; junction bases outside the gene matches: 2. Germline V gene sequence: CDR1 SNHLY, CDR2 FYNNEI. There are 15 residues in the CDR3. CDR3 protein: CASSESSGNTGELFF. The CDR3 region has the DNA TGTGCCAGCAGTGAGTCTAGCGGGAACACCGGGGAGCTGTTTTTT.

The chain couples TRBV10-2 to TRBJ2-7, with D perhaps given as TRBD1 or TRBD2 (5 bases each). The CDR3 covers 14 residues. The V gene's germline CDR1 is WSHSY and CDR2 SAAADI. V lost 4 bases and J lost 0, with 10 bases in between. CDR3 loop: CASSGGRSSYEQYF. Here the CDR3 DNA reads TGCGCCAGCAGTGGGGGACGGAGCTCCTACGAGCAGTACTTC.

This chain links TRBV15 with TRBJ2-7; TRBD1 might be the D (5 bases). The CDR3 consists of 13 residues. With 0 bases removed from V and 6 bases from J, the gap between germline ends came to 9 bases. Germline V gene data show CDR1 as LNHNV and CDR2 as YYDKDF (reference sequence). For the CDR3, the DNA is TGTGCCACCAGCAGAGATCAGGGTTTCGAGCAGTACTTC. Encoded protein: CATSRDQGFEQYF.

This clone was counted only a few times. Here the CDR3 reads CASSRGQGSPYEQYF. The CDR3 DNA is TGCGCCAGCAGCAGGGGACAGGGCTCACCCTACGAGCAGTACTTC. This chain connects TRBV5-1 to TRBJ2-7, with 9 bases matching TRBD1. Trimming at V came to 4 bases and at J to 2 bases, leaving 7 bases not matched to a gene. Germline V gene sequence: CDR1 SGHRS, CDR2 YFSETQ. There are 15 residues in the CDR3.

The V gene is TRBV27, the J gene TRBJ2-1; no definite D call. Germline CDR1 and CDR2: MNHEY and SMNVEV (reference sequence). CDR3 size: 17 residues. V dropped 7 bases and J dropped 0 bases, with 19 bases sitting between them. CDR3 amino acids: CASTELGRYTSYNEQFF. The CDR3 DNA sequence: TGTGCCAGCACCGAGCTGGGCAGATACACCTCCTACAATGAGCAGTTCTTC.

This clone has more than one count but fewer than ten. The rearrangement joins TRBV7-9 to TRBJ2-3; a weak D match, TRBD1 (5 bases). Per germline, CDR1 SEHNR and CDR2 FQNEAQ (reference sequence). V dropped 1 base and J dropped 2 bases, with 10 bases sitting between them. This CDR3 has 15 residues. CDR3 residues: CASSLDSRATDTQYF. In DNA, the CDR3 is TGTGCCAGCAGCTTAGATTCCAGGGCCACAGATACGCAGTATTTT.

The chain couples TRBV2 to TRBJ1-1; TRBD1 matches 7 bases. Germline V gene data show CDR1 as SNHLY and CDR2 as FYNNEI. The CDR3 runs to 15 residues. V lost 8 bases and J lost 1; bases outside the gene matches: 10. CDR3: CASPERDRTNTEAFF. CDR3 coding DNA: TGTGCCAGCCCCGAGAGGGACAGAACGAACACTGAAGCTTTCTTT. The complete variable domain, with remaining parts taken from reference TRBV2 and TRBJ1-1, reads EPEVTQTPSHQVTQMGQEVILRCVPISNHLYFYWYRQILGQKVEFLVSFYNNEISEKSEIFDDQFSVERPDGSNFTLKIRSTKLEDSAMYFCASPERDRTNTEAFFGQGTRLTVV.

Only a few counts were recorded for this clone. The CDR3 loop is CASSPQWTGHEQFF. The CDR3 coding sequence is TGTGCCAGCAGCCCACAGTGGACAGGGCATGAGCAGTTCTTC. The chain has TRBV7-2 and TRBJ2-1, with 8 bases matching TRBD1. After removal of 5 bases from V and 8 bases from J, the junction contained 8 bases not matched to a gene. The CDR3 is made up of 14 amino acids. Germline-derived CDR1 and CDR2 are SGHTA and FQGNSA.

This sequence joins TRBV4-2 and TRBJ2-1; weak D call: TRBD1 (6 bases). V gave up 1 base and J gave up 3 bases, with 10 bases separating them. The CDR3 runs 15 residues. In germline, CDR1 is LGHNA, CDR2 YNFKEQ. CDR3 sequence reads: CASSQVAQGYNEQFF. The CDR3 DNA sequence: TGTGCCAGCAGCCAAGTGGCACAGGGCTACAATGAGCAGTTCTTC.